This T cell receptor (beta chain) was sequenced for a study of CD8+ T cells in alopecia areata. The CDR3 runs to 17 residues. Trimming removed 2 bases at V and 5 bases at J, with 19 bases between. CDR1 KGHSH and CDR2 LQKENI come from the germline V gene. Whole-study findings and limits: Clonality exceeded that of normal scalp in lesional scalp, most notably in alopecia totalis/universalis.

The treatment denotes: oral pan-JAK inhibitor, 5-10 mg twice daily. Extracted RNA was reverse transcribed, and the resulting cDNA served as sequencing template. Method: immunoSEQ multiplex PCR; TCRdb's copy keeps in-frame clones and lacks some. The data show roughly 92,000 clones, with about two thirds seen just once and roughly a sixth held by the top ten. This clone appeared once. The antigen is unknown. This specimen was CD8+ T cells sorted from blood, taken at approximately week 42, from a patient treated with tofacitinib. The rearrangement joins TRBV18 to TRBJ2-1, with a possible D match to TRBD1 (5 bases). The source is a human donor with alopecia areata. The CDR3 loop is CASSPFVTQGGNNEQFF. The CDR3 DNA reads as TGTGCCAGCTCACCATTTGTTACTCAGGGTGGGAACAATGAGCAGTTCTTC.